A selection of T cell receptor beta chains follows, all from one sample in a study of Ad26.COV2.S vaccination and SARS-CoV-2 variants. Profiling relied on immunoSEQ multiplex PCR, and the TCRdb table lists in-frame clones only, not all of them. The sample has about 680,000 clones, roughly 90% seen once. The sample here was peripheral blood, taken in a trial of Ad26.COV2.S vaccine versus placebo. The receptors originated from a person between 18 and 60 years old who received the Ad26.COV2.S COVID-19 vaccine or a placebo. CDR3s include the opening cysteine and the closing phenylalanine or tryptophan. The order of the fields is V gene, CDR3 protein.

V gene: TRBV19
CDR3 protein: CASSQTDYSNQPQHF

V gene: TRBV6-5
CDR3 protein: CASRTRGARETQYF

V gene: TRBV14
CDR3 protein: CASSQDRGSAYEQYF

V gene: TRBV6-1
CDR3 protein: CASSEVGRYSPLHF

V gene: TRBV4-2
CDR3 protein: CASSPQRGYTDTQYF

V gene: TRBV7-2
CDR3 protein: CASSPHDPGSGNTIYF

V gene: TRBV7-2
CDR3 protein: CASSGRRNTGELFF

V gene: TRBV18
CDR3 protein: CASSGGLNNEQFF

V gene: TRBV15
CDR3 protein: CATSTPGPSTDTQYF

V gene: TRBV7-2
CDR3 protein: CASSLPAGGGYTF

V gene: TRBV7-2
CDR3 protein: CASSLGRAGSETQYF

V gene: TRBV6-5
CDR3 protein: CASSNLGQPAGYTF

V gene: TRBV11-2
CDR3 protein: CASSLGGTGGETQYF

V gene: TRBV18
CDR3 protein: CASSSTGANVLTF

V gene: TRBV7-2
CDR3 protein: CASSPYRSPETQYF

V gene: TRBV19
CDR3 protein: CASSLNQDQPQHF

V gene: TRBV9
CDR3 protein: CASSVGDSYEQYF

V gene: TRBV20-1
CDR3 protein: CSAAEQGRAFF

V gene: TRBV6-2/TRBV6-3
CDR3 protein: CASSRGRGNTEAFF

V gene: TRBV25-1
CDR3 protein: CASRGTGGRGGYTF